These 5 T cell receptor beta chains came from one sample sequenced in a study of blood T cell repertoires in COVID-19. Profiled with immunoSEQ multiplex PCR; TCRdb holds only in-frame clones, not every one. The sample has some 220,000 clones, roughly nine tenths seen once. Sequenced input: PBMCs or T cells enriched from blood (not recorded which). All receptors derive from a woman between 50 and 59 years old in a cohort exposed to, infected with or recovered from COVID-19 (not recorded which).

In this sample, this clone turned up a few times. This sample also contains other DNA sequences that code for the same CDR3. The gene calls are TRBV5-1 and TRBJ1-1; no firm D call. The V end was cut by 3 bases, the J end by 3 bases, with 15 bases between. In germline, CDR1 is SGHRS, CDR2 YFSETQ. The CDR3 contains 15 residues. CDR3 bases: TGCGCCAGCAGCTCGTACTCAGGAGGAGACACTGAAGCTTTCTTT. This encodes CASSSYSGGDTEAFF.

The rearrangement links TRBV27 to TRBJ2-2; the match to TRBD2 covers 7 bases. The CDR3 runs 16 residues. Trimming at V came to 7 bases and at J to 6 bases, leaving 14 bases not matched to a gene. Per germline, CDR1 MNHEY and CDR2 SMNVEV (reference sequence). CDR3 sequence (DNA): TGTGCCAGCAAAACTTGGGGGGGAACTAGCGCCGGGGAGCTGTTTTTT. Translating it yields CASKTWGGTSAGELFF.

The chain is built from TRBV5-1 and TRBJ2-3, with D possibly being TRBD2 (6 bases). Germline V gene lookup returns CDR1 SGHRS and CDR2 YFSETQ. V lost 6 bases to trimming and J lost 2 bases, with 13 bases between them. The CDR3 is 14 residues long. The chain's CDR3 is CASTEAGSTDTQYF. The CDR3 nucleotides read TGCGCCAGCACCGAAGCGGGCTCCACAGATACGCAGTATTTT.

CDR3 sequence: CAWNTYNYGYTF. The CDR3 coding sequence is TGTGCCTGGAATACTTATAACTATGGCTACACCTTC. This chain joins TRBV30 and TRBJ1-2; D gene unclear. The CDR3 covers 12 residues. Trimming cost V 4 bases and J 1 base, with 7 bases left between them. CDR1 is GTSNPN and CDR2 is SVGIG in the germline V gene (reference sequence).

V is TRBV6-2 or TRBV6-3 and J is TRBJ1-6; 11 bases are shared with TRBD1. V trimming: 2 bases; J trimming: 11 bases; junction bases outside the gene matches: 8. Germline V CDR1 and CDR2: MNHEY, SVGEGT. The length of the CDR3 is 16 residues. The CDR3 DNA follows: TGTGCCAGCAGTTACCTCCGGGACAGGGGGTCGGCACCCCTCCACTTT. Amino acids: CASSYLRDRGSAPLHF.